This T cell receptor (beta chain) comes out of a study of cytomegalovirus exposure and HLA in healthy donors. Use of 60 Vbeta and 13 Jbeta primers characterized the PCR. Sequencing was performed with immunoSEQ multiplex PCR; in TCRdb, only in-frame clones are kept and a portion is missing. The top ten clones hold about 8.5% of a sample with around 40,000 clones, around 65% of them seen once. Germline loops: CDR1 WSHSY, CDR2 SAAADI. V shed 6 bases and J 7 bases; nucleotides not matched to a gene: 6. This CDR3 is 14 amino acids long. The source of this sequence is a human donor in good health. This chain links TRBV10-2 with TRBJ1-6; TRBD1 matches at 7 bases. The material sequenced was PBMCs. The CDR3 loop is CASRKTGRNSPLHF. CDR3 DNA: TGCGCCAGCAGGAAGACAGGGAGGAATTCACCCCTCCACTTT.